The T cell receptor beta chain described here comes from a study of shared T cell receptors in the human thymus. This clone was recorded a few times. Germline lookup yields CDR1 LGHNA and CDR2 YSLEER. The CDR3 is made up of 17 amino acids. Trimming at V came to 4 bases and at J to 9 bases, leaving 12 bases not matched to a gene. Using immunoSEQ multiplex PCR, the repertoire was profiled, and TCRdb retains in-frame clones only, with some absent. This table holds hundreds of thousands of clones, 70% to 90% found once. The same data also contributed to another study, on human thymus T cells. This second study notes: Corrective surgery for congenital heart defects was being performed on the healthy Finnish infants who served as donors. It was from resections taken during corrective heart surgery that the thymus tissue came. Highly overlapping thymic repertoires in unrelated individuals were reported by related research.

The sample consisted of thymocytes. The J gene is TRBJ1-6, the V gene TRBV4-3; 10 positions match TRBD1. This TCR came from a boy less than two years old with a congenital heart defect. The CDR3 DNA follows: TGCGCCAGCAGCCCCTCCGGGTCGCGGGACAGGGGTTCACCCCTCCACTTT. It codes for CASSPSGSRDRGSPLHF.